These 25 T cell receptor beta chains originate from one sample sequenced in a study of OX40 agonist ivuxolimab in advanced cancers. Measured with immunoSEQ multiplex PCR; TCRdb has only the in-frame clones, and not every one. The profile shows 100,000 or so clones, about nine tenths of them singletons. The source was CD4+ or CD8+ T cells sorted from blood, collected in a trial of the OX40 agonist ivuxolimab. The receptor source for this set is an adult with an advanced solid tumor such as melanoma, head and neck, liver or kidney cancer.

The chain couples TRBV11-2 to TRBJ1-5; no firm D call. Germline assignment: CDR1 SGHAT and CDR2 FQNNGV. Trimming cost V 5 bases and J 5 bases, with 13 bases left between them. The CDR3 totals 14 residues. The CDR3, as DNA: TGTGCCAGCAGCCGATCCAACGGGGATCAGCCCCAGCATTTT. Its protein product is CASSRSNGDQPQHF.

CDR3 sequence reads: CASSLGLRRTEAFF. Written as DNA, the CDR3 is TGTGCCAGCAGCTTAGGTCTCCGGCGCACTGAAGCTTTCTTT. This chain uses TRBV13 with TRBJ1-1; D ambiguous. The CDR3 runs 14 residues. Trimming removed 0 bases at V and 4 bases at J, with 9 bases between. Germline V lookup: CDR1 PRHDT, CDR2 FYEKMQ (reference sequence).

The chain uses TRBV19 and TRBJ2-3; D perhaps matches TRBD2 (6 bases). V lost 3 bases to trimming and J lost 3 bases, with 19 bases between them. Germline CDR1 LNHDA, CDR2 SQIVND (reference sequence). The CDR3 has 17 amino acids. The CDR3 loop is CASSIEVGGGKTDTQYF. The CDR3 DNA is TGTGCCAGTAGTATTGAGGTGGGAGGAGGGAAGACAGATACGCAGTATTTT.

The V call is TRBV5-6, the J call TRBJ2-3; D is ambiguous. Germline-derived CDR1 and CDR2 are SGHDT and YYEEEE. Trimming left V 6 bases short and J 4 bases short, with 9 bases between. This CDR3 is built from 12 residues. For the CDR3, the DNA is TGTGCCAGCATCAGAGACTCAGATACGCAGTATTTT. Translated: CASIRDSDTQYF.

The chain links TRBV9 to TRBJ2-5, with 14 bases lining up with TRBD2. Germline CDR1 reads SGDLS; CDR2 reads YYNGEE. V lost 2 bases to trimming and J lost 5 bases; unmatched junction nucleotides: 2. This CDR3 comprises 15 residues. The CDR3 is CASSVGLAGVETQYF. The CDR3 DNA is TGTGCCAGCAGCGTGGGACTAGCGGGAGTTGAGACCCAGTACTTC.

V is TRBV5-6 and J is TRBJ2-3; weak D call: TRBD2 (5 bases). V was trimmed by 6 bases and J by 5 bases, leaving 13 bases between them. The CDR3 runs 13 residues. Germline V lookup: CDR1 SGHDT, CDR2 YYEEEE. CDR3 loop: CASNTPGGDTQYF. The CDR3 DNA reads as TGTGCCAGCAACACACCTGGAGGAGATACGCAGTATTTT.

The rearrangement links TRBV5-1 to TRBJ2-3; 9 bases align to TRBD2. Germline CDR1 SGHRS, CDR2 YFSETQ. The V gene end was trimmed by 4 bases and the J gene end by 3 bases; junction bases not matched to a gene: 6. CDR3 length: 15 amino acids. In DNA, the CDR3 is TGCGCCAGCAGCGTGGGACTAGCCGCTACAGATACGCAGTATTTT. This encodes CASSVGLAATDTQYF. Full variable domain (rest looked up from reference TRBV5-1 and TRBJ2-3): KAGVTQTPRYLIKTRGQQVTLSCSPISGHRSVSWYQQTPGQGLQFLFEYFSETQRNKGNFPGRFSGRQFSNSRSEMNVSTLELGDSALYLCASSVGLAATDTQYFGPGTRLTVL.

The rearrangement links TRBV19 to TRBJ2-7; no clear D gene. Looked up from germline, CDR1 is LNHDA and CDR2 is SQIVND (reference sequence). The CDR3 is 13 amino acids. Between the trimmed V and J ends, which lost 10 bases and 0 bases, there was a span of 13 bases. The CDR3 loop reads CATRVPSSYEQYF. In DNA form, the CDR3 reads TGTGCCACCCGAGTGCCTAGCTCCTACGAGCAGTACTTC.

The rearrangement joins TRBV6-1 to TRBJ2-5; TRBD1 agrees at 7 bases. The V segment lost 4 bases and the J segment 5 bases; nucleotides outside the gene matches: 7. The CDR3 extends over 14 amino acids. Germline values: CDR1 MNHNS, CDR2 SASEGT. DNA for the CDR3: TGTGCCAGCAGTGCGGACAGGTGGCTGGAGACCCAGTACTTC. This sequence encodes CASSADRWLETQYF.

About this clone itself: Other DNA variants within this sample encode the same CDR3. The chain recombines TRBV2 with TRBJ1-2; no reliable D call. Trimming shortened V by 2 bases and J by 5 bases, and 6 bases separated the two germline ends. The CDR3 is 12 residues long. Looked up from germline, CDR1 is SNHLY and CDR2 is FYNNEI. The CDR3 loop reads CASSETAYGYTF. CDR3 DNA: TGTGCCAGCAGTGAAACAGCATATGGCTACACCTTC.

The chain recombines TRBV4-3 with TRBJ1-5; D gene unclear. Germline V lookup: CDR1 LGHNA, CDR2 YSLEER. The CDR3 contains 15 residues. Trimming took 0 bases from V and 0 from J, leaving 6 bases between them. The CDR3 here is CASSQDEGSNQPQHF. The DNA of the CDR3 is TGCGCCAGCAGCCAAGACGAGGGTAGCAATCAGCCCCAGCATTTT.

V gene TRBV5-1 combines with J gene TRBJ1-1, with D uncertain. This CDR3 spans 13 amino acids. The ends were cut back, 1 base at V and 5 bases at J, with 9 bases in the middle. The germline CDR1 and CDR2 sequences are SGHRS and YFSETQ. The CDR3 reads CASSLSSRTEAFF. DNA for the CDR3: TGCGCCAGCAGCTTGAGTTCTAGAACTGAAGCTTTCTTT.

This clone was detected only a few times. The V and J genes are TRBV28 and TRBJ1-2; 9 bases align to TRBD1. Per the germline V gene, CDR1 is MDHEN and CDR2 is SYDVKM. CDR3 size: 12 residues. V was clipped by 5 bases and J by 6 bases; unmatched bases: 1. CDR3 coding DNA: TGTGCCAGCAGTGGGACAGGGAATGGCTACACCTTC. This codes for CASSGTGNGYTF.

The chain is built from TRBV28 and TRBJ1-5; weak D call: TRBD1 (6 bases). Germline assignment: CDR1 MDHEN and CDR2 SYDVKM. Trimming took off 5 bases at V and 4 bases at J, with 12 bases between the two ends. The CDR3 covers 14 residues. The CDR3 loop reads CASSPGTPNQPQHF. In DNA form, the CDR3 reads TGTGCCAGCAGTCCCGGGACACCTAATCAGCCCCAGCATTTT. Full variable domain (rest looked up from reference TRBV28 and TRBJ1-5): DVKVTQSSRYLVKRTGEKVFLECVQDMDHENMFWYRQDPGLGLRLIYFSYDVKMKEKGDIPEGYSVSREKKERFSLILESASTNQTSMYLCASSPGTPNQPQHFGDGTRLSIL.

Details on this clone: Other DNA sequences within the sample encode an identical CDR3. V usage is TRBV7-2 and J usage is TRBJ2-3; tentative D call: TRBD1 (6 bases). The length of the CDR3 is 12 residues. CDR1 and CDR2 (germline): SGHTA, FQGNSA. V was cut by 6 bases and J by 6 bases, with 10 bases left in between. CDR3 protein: CASSLQGDTQYF. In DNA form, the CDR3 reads TGTGCCAGCAGTCTCCAGGGGGATACGCAGTATTTT.

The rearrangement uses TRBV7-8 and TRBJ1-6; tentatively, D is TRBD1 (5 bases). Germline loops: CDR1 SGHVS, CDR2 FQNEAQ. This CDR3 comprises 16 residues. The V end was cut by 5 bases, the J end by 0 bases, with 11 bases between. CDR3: CASSEGASSYNSPLHF. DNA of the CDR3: TGTGCCAGCAGCGAAGGGGCCAGCTCCTATAATTCACCCCTCCACTTT.

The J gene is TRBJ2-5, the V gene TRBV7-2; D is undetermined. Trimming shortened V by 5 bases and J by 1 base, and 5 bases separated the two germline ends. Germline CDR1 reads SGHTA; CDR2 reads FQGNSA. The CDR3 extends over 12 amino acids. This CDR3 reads CASSPPQETQYF. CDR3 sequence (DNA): TGTGCCAGCAGCCCGCCCCAAGAGACCCAGTACTTC.

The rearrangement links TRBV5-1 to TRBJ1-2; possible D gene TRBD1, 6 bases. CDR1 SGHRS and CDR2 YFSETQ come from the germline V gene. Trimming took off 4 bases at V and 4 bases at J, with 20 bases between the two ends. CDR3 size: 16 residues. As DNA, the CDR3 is TGCGCCAGCAGCCTGAATGGGGGGCCTATTGGCTATGGCTACACCTTC. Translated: CASSLNGGPIGYGYTF.

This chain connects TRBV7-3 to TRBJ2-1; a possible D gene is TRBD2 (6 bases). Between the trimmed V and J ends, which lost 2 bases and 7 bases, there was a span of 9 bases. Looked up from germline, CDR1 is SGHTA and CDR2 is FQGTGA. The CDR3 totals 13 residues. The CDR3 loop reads CASSLREKNEQFF. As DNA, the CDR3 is TGTGCCAGCAGCTTACGGGAGAAGAATGAGCAGTTCTTC.

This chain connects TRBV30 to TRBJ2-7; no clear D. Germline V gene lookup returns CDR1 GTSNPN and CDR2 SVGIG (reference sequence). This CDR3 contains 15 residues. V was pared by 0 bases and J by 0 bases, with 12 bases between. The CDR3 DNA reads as TGTGCCTGGAGTGTTGCCGACGTACTCTCCTACGAGCAGTACTTC. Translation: CAWSVADVLSYEQYF.

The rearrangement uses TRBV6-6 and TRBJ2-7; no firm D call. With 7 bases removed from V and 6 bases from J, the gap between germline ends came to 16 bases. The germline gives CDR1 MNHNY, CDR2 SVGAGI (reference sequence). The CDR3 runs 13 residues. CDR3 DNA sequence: TGTGCCAGCAACCCGACCGGGTGGGGCGAGCAGTACTTC. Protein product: CASNPTGWGEQYF.

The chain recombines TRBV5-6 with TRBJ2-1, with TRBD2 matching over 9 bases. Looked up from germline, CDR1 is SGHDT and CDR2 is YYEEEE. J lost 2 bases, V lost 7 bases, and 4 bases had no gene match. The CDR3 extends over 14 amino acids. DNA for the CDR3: TGTGCCAGCGGGGGCGGGAGGGCCTACAATGAGCAGTTCTTC. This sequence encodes CASGGGRAYNEQFF. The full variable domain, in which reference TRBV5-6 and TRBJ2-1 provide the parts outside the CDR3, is DAGVTQSPTHLIKTRGQQVTLRCSPKSGHDTVSWYQQALGQGPQFIFQYYEEEERQRGNFPDRFSGHQFPNYSSELNVNALLLGDSALYLCASGGGRAYNEQFFGPGTRLTVL.

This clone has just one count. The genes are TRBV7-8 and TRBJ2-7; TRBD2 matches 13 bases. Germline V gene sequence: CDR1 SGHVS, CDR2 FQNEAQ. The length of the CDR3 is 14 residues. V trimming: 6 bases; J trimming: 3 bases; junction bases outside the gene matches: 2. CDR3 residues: CASSGTSGIYEQYF. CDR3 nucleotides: TGTGCCAGCAGTGGGACTAGCGGGATCTACGAGCAGTACTTC.

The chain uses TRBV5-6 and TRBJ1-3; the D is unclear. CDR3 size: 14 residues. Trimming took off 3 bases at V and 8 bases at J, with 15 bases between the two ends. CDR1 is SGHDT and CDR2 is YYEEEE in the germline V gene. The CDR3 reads CASSSDQKGDTIYF. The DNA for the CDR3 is TGTGCCAGCAGCTCCGATCAAAAAGGTGACACCATATATTTT.

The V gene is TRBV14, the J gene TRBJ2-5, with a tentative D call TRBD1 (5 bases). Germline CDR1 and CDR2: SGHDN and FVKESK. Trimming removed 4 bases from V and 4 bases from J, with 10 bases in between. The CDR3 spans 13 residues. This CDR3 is CASSPRQRETQYF. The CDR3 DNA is TGTGCCAGCAGCCCGCGACAGAGAGAGACCCAGTACTTC.